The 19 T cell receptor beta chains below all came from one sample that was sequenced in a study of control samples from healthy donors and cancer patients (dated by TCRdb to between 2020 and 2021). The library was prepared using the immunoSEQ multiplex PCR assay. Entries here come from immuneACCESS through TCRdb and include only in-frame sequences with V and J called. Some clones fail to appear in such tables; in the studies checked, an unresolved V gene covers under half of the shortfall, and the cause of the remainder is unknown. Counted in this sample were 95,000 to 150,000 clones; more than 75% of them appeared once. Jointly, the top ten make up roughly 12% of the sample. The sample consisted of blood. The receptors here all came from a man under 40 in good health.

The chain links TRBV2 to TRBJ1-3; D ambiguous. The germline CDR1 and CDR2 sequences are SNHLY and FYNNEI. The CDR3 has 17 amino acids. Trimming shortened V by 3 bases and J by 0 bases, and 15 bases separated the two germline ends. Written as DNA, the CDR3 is TGTGCCAGCAGTGAGGGTAACCCGGGAGGCTCTGGAAACACCATATATTTT. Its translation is CASSEGNPGGSGNTIYF. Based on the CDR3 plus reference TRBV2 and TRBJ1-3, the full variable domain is EPEVTQTPSHQVTQMGQEVILRCVPISNHLYFYWYRQILGQKVEFLVSFYNNEISEKSEIFDDQFSVERPDGSNFTLKIRSTKLEDSAMYFCASSEGNPGGSGNTIYFGEGSWLTVV.

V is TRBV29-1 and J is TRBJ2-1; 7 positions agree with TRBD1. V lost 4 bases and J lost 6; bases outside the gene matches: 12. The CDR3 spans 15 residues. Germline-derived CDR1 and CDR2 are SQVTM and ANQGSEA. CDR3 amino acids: CSVAVDGAGGNEQFF. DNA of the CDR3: TGCAGCGTTGCCGTGGATGGGGCAGGGGGCAATGAGCAGTTCTTC.

This CDR3 is CASRPSGGAGSVETQYF. DNA of the CDR3: TGCGCCAGCAGGCCCAGCGGGGGGGCCGGATCTGTGGAGACCCAGTACTTC. The chain combines TRBV5-1 with TRBJ2-5; 10 bases match TRBD2. Germline values: CDR1 SGHRS, CDR2 YFSETQ. The CDR3 totals 17 residues. The J segment lost 5 bases and the V segment lost 5 bases, leaving 15 bases of the junction unmatched.

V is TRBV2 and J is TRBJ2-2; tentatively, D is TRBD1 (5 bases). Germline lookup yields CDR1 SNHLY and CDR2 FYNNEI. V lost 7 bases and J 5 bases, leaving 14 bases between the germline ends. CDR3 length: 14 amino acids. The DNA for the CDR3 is TGTGCCAGCAAAGCGACAGTGAAGACCGGGGAGCTGTTTTTT. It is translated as CASKATVKTGELFF.

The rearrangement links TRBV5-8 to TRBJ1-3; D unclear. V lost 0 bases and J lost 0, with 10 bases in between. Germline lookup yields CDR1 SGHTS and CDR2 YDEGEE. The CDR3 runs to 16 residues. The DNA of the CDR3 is TGTGCCAGCAGCTTGGAGGTCCTGAGCTCTGGAAACACCATATATTTT. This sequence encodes CASSLEVLSSGNTIYF.

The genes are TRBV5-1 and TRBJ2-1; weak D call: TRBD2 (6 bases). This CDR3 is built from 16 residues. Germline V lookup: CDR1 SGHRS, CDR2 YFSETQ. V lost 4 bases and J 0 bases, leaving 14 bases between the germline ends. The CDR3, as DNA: TGCGCCAGCAGCGTGGGACTTTCGAGCTCCTACAATGAGCAGTTCTTC. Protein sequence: CASSVGLSSSYNEQFF.

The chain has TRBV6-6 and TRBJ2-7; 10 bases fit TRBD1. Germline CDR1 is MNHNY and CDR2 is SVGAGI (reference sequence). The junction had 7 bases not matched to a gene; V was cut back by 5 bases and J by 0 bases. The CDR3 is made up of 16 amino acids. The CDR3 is CASSGTGDPSSYEQYF. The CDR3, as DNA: TGTGCCAGCAGTGGGACAGGGGACCCAAGCTCCTACGAGCAGTACTTC.

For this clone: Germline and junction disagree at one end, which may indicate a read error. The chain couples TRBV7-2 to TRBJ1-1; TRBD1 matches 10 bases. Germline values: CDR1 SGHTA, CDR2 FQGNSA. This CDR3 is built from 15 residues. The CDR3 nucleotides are TGTGCCAGCAGCTTATTAACCGGGACAGGGGTTCTAGCCGTATTT. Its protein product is CASSLLTGTGVLAVF.

Here the CDR3 reads CASSEKLAGGSWEQYF. For the CDR3, the DNA is TGCGCCAGCAGCGAGAAGCTAGCGGGGGGTTCGTGGGAGCAGTACTTC. The rearrangement joins TRBV5-1 to TRBJ2-7; 11 bases match TRBD2. CDR1 and CDR2 from the germline V gene are SGHRS and YFSETQ. This CDR3 is built from 16 residues. J gave up 7 bases and V 4 bases, and 13 bases lay outside the gene matches.

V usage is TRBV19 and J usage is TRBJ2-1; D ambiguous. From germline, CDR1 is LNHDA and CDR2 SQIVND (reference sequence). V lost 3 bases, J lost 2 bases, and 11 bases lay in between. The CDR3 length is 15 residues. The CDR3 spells CASSMEVGAYNEQFF. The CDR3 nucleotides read TGTGCCAGTAGTATGGAAGTCGGAGCCTACAATGAGCAGTTCTTC. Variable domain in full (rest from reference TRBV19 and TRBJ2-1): DGGITQSPKYLFRKEGQNVTLSCEQNLNHDAMYWYRQDPGQGLRLIYYSQIVNDFQKGDIAEGYSVSREKKESFPLTVTSAQKNPTAFYLCASSMEVGAYNEQFFGPGTRLTVL.

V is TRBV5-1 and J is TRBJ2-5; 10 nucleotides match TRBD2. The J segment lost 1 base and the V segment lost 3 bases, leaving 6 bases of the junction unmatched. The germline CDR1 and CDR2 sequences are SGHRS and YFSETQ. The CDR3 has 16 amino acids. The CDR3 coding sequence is TGCGCCAGCAGCTACTCTAGCGGGGGCACCCAAGAGACCCAGTACTTC. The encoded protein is CASSYSSGGTQETQYF.

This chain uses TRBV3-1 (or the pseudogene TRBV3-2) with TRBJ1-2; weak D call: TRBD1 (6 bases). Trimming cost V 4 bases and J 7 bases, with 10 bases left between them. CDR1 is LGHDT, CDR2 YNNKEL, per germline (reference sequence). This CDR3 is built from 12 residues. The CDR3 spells CASSLRDIGYTF. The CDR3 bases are TGTGCCAGCAGCCTGAGGGACATTGGCTACACCTTC.

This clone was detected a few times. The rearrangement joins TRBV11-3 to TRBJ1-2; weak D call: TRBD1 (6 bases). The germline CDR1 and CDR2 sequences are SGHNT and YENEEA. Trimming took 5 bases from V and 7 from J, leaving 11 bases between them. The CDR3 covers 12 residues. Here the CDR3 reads CASSLGGGGYTF. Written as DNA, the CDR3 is TGTGCCAGCAGCCTCGGGGGCGGTGGCTACACCTTC. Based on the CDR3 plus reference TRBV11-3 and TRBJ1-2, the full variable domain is EAGVVQSPRYKIIEKKQPVAFWCNPISGHNTLYWYLQNLGQGPELLIRYENEEAVDDSQLPKDRFSAERLKGVDSTLKIQPAELGDSAVYLCASSLGGGGYTFGSGTRLTVV.

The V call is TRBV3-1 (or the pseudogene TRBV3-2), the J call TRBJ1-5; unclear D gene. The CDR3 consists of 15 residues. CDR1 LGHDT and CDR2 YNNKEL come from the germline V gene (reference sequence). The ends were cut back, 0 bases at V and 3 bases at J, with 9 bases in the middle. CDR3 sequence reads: CASSQEGGFNQPQHF. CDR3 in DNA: TGTGCCAGCAGCCAAGAGGGCGGCTTCAATCAGCCCCAGCATTTT.

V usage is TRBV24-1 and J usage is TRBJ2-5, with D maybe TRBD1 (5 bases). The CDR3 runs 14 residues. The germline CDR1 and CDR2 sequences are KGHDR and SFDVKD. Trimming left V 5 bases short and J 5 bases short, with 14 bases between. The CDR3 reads CATSAQAETETQYF. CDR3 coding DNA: TGTGCCACCAGTGCACAGGCCGAGACGGAGACCCAGTACTTC.

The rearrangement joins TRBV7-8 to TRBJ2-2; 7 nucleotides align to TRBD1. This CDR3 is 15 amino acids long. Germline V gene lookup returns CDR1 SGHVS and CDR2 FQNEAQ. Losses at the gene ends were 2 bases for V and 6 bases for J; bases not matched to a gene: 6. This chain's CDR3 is CASSLIGQAAGELFF. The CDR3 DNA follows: TGTGCCAGCAGCTTAATTGGACAGGCGGCCGGGGAGCTGTTTTTT.

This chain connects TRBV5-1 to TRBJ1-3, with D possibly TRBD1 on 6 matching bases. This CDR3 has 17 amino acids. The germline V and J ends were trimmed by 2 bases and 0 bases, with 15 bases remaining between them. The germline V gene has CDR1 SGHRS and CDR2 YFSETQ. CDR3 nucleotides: TGCGCCAGCAGCTTCGCGGGGGCGATCAACTCTGGAAACACCATATATTTT. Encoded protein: CASSFAGAINSGNTIYF.

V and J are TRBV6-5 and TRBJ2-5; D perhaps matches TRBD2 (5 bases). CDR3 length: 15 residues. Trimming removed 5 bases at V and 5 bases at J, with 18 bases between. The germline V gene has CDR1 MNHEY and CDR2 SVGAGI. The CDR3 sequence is CASSPHGDAGETQYF. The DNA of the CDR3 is TGTGCCAGCAGTCCTCACGGGGATGCCGGGGAGACCCAGTACTTC.

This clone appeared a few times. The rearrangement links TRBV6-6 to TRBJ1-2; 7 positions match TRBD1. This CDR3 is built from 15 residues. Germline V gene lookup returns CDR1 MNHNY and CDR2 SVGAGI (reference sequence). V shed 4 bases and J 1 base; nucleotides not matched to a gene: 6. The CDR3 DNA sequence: TGTGCCAGCAGTTTCCGACAGGGCGGTAACTATGGCTACACCTTC. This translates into CASSFRQGGNYGYTF.